This T cell receptor beta chain appears in the sequencing data of a study of cytomegalovirus exposure and HLA in healthy donors (dated by TCRdb to 2016 to 2017). Background for the entire study: An earlier analysis of around 600 of the donors reported more than 250 Gb of sequence data and 100 million to 130 million unique TCR beta sequences from 190 million or so T cells. Approximately 310 gigabases of sequencing data and approximately 93 million unique TCR sequences were included in an early release covering around 650 HLA-typed donors. Among the approximately 400 genotyped donors, about 83% belonged to the genetic ancestry cluster associated with self-reported Caucasian donors. The aim of the study was to test whether cataloging public T cell receptors could identify signatures of past pathogen exposure. The T cell repertoires of 666 subjects were profiled by immunosequencing and related to cytomegalovirus serostatus. In addition to the first cohort of 666 subjects, a separate validation cohort of 120 different subjects was used. The study combined high-throughput TCR immunosequencing, statistical association of individual TCRs with disease status, and machine learning to predict cytomegalovirus infection status. A later analysis re-examined previously published TCR beta repertoires from just over 650 donors and added high-resolution HLA genotyping to investigate patterns of TCR occurrence. Rather than drawing on any new phenotypic data, the later analysis identified candidate immune exposures from TCR beta sequences and the way those sequences occurred across donors. In an earlier analysis of a few hundred of the donors, high-throughput TCR beta sequencing was used to judge whether each TCR beta V gene segment behaved as functional or pseudogenic. Donor age, sex, ethnicity and CMV serostatus were compiled together with the repertoire data. Genome-wide SNP genotypes for about 65% of the roughly 670 donors were used in a later genetic analysis, which treated that subset as a discovery cohort. Every discovery cohort repertoire had been produced on one sequencing platform. Both class I and class II loci were covered by HLA typing, at four-digit resolution. The number of donors typed differed by locus, with about 629-640 for A, B, C, DRB1 and DQB1, around 560 for DQA1, 606 for DPA1, and approximately 470 for DPB1. Several DR-DQ haplotypes were treated as single units for association and clustering because of strong linkage in the cohort. On average, about 240,000 unique TCR beta nucleotide sequences were sequenced per donor among roughly 430 genotyped donors of the cohort, with roughly a sixth of those sequences being non-productive.

Note on this clone: Its binding antigen is unknown. The sample holds no much larger clone one base away, and base qualities are not on file.

The germline V gene (reference sequence) specifies MNHNY as CDR1 and SVGAGI as CDR2. Including cysteine and phenylalanine, the CDR3 has 12 amino acids. The entry retains the CDR3 DNA only, 36 bases that are in frame from base 1. Trimming accounts for 9 bases at V and 9 bases at J, while the number of junction bases matched to no gene is 7. In total, roughly 710 healthy bone marrow donors made up the cohort. At the time of sampling, every cohort member was nominally healthy, though immune exposures that went unrecorded were likely present. Of the 670 or so cohort members, almost 300 had positive CMV serostatus and 350 to 450 had negative CMV serostatus, and CMV serostatus was not recorded for the donor. Each donor provided a peripheral blood sample, and peripheral blood mononuclear cells were used for TCR beta sequencing. Genomic DNA was extracted from the blood cell samples with the Qiagen DNeasy Blood Extraction Kit.

Receptors were amplified or captured by the immunoSEQ multiplex PCR assay. For the multiplex PCR, a mixture combining 60 forward primers for TCR Vbeta segments and 13 reverse primers for TCR Jbeta segments was used. The CDR3 region of rearranged TCR beta genes was amplified from genomic DNA by a multiplex PCR assay. On the Illumina HiSeq System, the amplified TCR beta libraries were sequenced as 87-base-pair reads. As for the original processing: A later analysis tallied 70 million to 100 million unique TCR beta chains across the 650 to 750 repertoires, and approximately 12 million of those chains were shared by two or more donors. Raw reads were error-corrected and collapsed into unique sequences by a nearest-neighbor algorithm in which closely related sequences were merged to remove PCR and sequencing errors. CDR3 sequences were aligned to IMGT reference sequences to assign V, D and J gene segments. For a sequence to be retained, a match of at least six nucleotides was required to both a V gene segment and a J gene segment. Rearrangements were classified as productive when the CDR3 lacked stop codons and remained in frame with V and J, and all other rearrangements were classified as non-productive. Following IMGT convention, CDR3 was defined as the stretch from the second conserved V-encoded cysteine up to the conserved J-encoded phenylalanine. Sequences without an unambiguous match to a single V gene segment were excluded from the earlier analysis of approximately 600 of the donors. In an earlier analysis of approximately 500 of the donors, a V segment was called functional when productive rearrangements were above 56.7%, and segregating when the standard deviation between donors exceeded 5%. A statistical classification framework was built to diagnose cytomegalovirus status from the catalog of TCR beta chain sequences. A later analysis assigned V and J genes by comparing TCR nucleotide sequences with IMGT/GENE-DB human TR gene sequences. Using the TCRdist pipeline, a later analysis assigned CDR3 sequences along with most-parsimonious VDJ recombination scenarios. In a later analysis, every TCR beta chain was defined by the combination of its CDR3 amino acid sequence and its V-gene family, and reads without a unique V-gene family were dropped. In a later analysis, fewer than 650 highly shared, low-generation-probability nucleotide sequences were removed to address suspected cross-contamination and a sequencing artifact. For each public chain, a later analysis derived a clonal expansion index from normalized ranks of inferred template counts within each repertoire. In a later analysis, generation probabilities were computed using a VDJ recombination model fitted to out-of-frame rearrangements, and the results were checked against IGoR. In a later analysis, hypergeometric tests were used to score TCR-TCR, TCR-HLA and TCR-CMV co-occurrence, with a repertoire-size bias correction applied to TCR pairs. In a later analysis, false discovery rates were estimated by permuting HLA or CMV assignments 20 times. In a later analysis, co-occurring TCRs were grouped with DBSCAN, and TCRdist sequence similarity was added when clustering was performed within HLA-allele-positive subsets. Repertoires with fewer than 30,000 or more than 120,000 public chains were left out of co-occurrence clustering, as were several repertoires with anomalous nucleotide sharing. TCRdb limited this immuneACCESS table to in-frame rearrangements with V and J called. A share of clones is missing; checked studies link under half to unresolved V genes, and the rest is unexplained. The DNA gave D and trimming, while V, J and clone size come from that table. Present in this sample are about 160,000 clones, 75% to 85% of which were seen just once. The top ten clonotypes cover under 4% of the sample.

The paper as a whole reports these results and caveats: Most TCR sequences were seen in very few donors, while some public TCRs were found in many individuals. In a later analysis, around 15,000 TCR beta sequences were associated with specific HLA alleles at a false discovery rate of 0.05. In vitro tests confirmed that a few of the cytomegalovirus-associated TCR beta chains recognize cytomegalovirus antigens. Fewer than 20 rarely observed V segments, including chromosome 9 orphons, were excluded from the earlier analysis of approximately 500 of the donors because counts were too low. In a later genetic analysis, fewer N-insertions in productive TCRs were reported among donors in an Asian-associated ancestry cluster than the 666-donor mean. Cytomegalovirus status was reported to be diagnosed by the classifier with high specificity and sensitivity in both the original and validation cohorts. Assigning TCR associations to individual alleles was difficult when HLA alleles, especially DR and DQ, strongly co-occurred. In a later analysis, HLA-associated TCR beta chains were found to be more clonally expanded and to have lower generation probabilities than equally common non-associated chains. A later genetic analysis associated a missense DCLRE1C variant with V-gene and J-gene trimming of TCR beta chains, and an independent cohort replicated the association. A group of highly shared sequence variants was considered likely to be a technical artifact of the sequencing pipeline. This cohort had only TCR beta chains sequenced, and the lack of alpha or paired-chain data limited which features could be detected. According to a later analysis, parvovirus B19, influenza, CMV and Epstein-Barr virus appeared linked to several top co-occurrence clusters. A further reported finding was that TCR beta sequences accurately predicted the HLA-A and HLA-B alleles for most subjects in the first cohort. Correlated functional status among segregating V segments might be attributable to linkage disequilibrium, but an unknown experimental factor could not be ruled out. The authors suggested that the approach could potentially be generalized to other disease states and immunological phenotypes. A later analysis found that TCR association rates varied across HLA loci, with DRB1 alleles showing the most associated TCRs and HLA-C alleles the fewest. Immune exposure information for the cohort was limited to CMV serostatus. The 87-base-pair reads could not distinguish some IMGT-functional V segments, including TRBV6-2 and TRBV6-3, so those segments were excluded. Because HLA typing was missing for some donors at each locus, association tests included only the typed subset. Most CMV-associated TCR beta chains appeared to be HLA-restricted in a later analysis, and the HLA associations seemed to be driven largely by CMV exposure. The study gave a list of 150 to 200 TCR beta chains associated with cytomegalovirus. Broadly in line with IMGT annotations, most TCR beta V segments showed up in productive rearrangements about 90% or about 30% of the time in an earlier analysis of a few hundred of the donors. The presence/absence analyses assumed that sequencing depth was roughly uniform across donors, and that assumption may not be true.

The chain is encoded by TRBV6-6 joined to TRBJ2-1, with TRBD2 matching 8 junction bases. This clonotype was sampled from a human donor in good health. The sequencing sample was made of PBMCs. The sequenced DNA: TGTGCCAGTCACTCGGGGGGGGGTGAGCAGTTCTTC. Its translation is CASHSGGGEQFF.